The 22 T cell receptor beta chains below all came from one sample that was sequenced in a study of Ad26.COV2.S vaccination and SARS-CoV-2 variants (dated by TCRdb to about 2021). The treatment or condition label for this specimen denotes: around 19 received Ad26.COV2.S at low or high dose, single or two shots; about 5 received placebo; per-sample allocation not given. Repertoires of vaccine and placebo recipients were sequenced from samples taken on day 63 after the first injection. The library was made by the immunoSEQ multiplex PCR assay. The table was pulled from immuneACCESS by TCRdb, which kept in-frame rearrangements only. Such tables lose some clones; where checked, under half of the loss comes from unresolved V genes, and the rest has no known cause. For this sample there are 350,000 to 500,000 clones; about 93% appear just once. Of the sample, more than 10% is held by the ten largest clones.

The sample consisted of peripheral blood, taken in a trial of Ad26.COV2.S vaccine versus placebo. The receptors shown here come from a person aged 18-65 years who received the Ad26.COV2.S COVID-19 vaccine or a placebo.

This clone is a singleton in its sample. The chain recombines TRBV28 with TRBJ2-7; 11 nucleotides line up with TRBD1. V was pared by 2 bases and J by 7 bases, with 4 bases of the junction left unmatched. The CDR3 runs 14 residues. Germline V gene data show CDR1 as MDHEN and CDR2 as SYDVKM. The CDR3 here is CASSLGQGAREQYF. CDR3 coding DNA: TGTGCCAGCAGTTTAGGACAGGGGGCTCGGGAGCAGTACTTC.

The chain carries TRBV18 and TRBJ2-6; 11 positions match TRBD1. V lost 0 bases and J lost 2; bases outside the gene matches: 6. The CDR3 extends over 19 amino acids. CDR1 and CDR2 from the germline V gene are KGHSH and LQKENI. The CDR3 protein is CASSPPGTGGLTGANVLTF. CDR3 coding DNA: TGTGCCAGCTCACCACCCGGGACAGGGGGTCTCACTGGGGCCAACGTCCTGACTTTC.

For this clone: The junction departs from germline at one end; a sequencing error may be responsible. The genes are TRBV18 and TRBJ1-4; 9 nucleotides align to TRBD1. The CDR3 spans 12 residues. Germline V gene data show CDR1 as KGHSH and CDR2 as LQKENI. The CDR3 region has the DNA TGTGCCAGCTCACAGGGGACAGGGAACCACATTTTT. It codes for CASSQGTGNHIF.

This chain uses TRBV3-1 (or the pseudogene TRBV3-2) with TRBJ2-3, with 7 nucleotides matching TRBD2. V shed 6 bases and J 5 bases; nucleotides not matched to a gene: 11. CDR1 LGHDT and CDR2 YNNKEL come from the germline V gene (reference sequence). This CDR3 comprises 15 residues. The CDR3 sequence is CASSLLRGSGDTQYF. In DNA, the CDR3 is TGTGCCAGCAGTTTGCTGCGGGGGTCGGGAGATACGCAGTATTTT.

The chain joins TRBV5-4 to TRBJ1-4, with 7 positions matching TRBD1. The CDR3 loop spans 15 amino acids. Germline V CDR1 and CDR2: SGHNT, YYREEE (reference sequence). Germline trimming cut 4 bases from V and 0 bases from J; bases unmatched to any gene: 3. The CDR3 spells CASSGTGATNEKLFF. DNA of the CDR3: TGTGCCAGCAGCGGTACAGGGGCAACTAATGAAAAACTGTTTTTT.

CDR3 coding DNA: TGTGCCAGCAGCGTATTGGGCTCCCGCTCCTACAATGAGCAGTTCTTC. Protein: CASSVLGSRSYNEQFF. The V gene is TRBV9, the J gene TRBJ2-1; D is unclear. Germline V gives CDR1 SGDLS, CDR2 YYNGEE. This CDR3 is 16 amino acids long. With 1 base removed from V and 0 bases from J, the gap between germline ends came to 11 bases.

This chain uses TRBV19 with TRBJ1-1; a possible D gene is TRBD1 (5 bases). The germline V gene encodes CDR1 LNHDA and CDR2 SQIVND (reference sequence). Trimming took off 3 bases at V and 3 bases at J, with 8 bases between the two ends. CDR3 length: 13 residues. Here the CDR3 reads CASSMGLHTEAFF. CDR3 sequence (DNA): TGTGCCAGTAGTATGGGGCTTCACACTGAAGCTTTCTTT.

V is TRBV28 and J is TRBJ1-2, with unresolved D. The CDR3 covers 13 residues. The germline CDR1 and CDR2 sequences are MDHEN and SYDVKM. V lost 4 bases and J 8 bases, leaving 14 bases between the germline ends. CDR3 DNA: TGTGCCAGCAGTTCCCGGACCTCCCAGGGCTACACCTTC. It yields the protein CASSSRTSQGYTF.

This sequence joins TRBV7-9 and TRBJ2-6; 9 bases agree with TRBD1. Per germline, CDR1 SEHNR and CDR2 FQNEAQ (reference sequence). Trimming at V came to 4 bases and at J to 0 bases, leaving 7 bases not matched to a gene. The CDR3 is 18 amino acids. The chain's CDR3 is CASSSGTGPSSGANVLTF. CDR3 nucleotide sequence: TGTGCCAGCAGCTCCGGGACAGGGCCAAGCTCTGGGGCCAACGTCCTGACTTTC.

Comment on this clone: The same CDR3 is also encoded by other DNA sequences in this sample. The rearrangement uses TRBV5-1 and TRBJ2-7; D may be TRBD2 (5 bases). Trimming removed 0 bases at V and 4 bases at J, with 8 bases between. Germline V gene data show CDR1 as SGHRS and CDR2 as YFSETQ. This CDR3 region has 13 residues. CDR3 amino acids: CASSLVGIYEQYF. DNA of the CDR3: TGCGCCAGCAGCTTGGTCGGGATTTACGAGCAGTACTTC.

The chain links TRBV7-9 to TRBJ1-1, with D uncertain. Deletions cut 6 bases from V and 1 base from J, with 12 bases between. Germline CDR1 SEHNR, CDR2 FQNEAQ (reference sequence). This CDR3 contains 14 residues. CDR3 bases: TGTGCCAGCAGTCAAGGGCCCCCGAACACTGAAGCTTTCTTT. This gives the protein CASSQGPPNTEAFF. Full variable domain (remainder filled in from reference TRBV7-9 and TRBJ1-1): DTGVSQNPRHKITKRGQNVTFRCDPISEHNRLYWYRQTLGQGPEFLTYFQNEAQLEKSRLLSDRFSAERPKGSFSTLEIQRTEQGDSAMYLCASSQGPPNTEAFFGQGTRLTVV.

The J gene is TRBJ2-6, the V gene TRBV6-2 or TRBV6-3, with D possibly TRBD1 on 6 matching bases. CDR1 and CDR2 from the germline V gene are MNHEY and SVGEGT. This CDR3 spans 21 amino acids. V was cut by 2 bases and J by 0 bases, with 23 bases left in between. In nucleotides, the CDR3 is TGTGCCAGCAGTTACCCCGAGACTATGGACAGTGACCGCTCTGGGGCCAACGTCCTGACTTTC. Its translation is CASSYPETMDSDRSGANVLTF.

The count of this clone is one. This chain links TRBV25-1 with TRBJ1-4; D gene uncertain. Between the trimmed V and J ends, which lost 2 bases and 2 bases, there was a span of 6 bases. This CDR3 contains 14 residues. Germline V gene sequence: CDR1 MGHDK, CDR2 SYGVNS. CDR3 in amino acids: CASSERVTNEKLFF. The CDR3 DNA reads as TGTGCCAGCAGTGAAAGGGTGACTAATGAAAAACTGTTTTTT. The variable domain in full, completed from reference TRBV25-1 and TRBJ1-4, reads EADIYQTPRYLVIGTGKKITLECSQTMGHDKMYWYQQDPGMELHLIHYSYGVNSTEKGDLSSESTVSRIRTEHFPLTLESARPSHTSQYLCASSERVTNEKLFFGSGTQLSVL.

The CDR3 region is CASSQDQGETQYF. For the CDR3, the DNA is TGTGCCAGCAGCCAAGATCAGGGAGAGACCCAGTACTTC. The chain links TRBV3-1 (or the pseudogene TRBV3-2) to TRBJ2-5, with D possibly being TRBD1 (5 bases). V was trimmed by 0 bases and J by 4 bases, leaving 6 bases between them. Germline CDR1 LGHDT, CDR2 YNNKEL (reference sequence). The CDR3 is 13 amino acids.

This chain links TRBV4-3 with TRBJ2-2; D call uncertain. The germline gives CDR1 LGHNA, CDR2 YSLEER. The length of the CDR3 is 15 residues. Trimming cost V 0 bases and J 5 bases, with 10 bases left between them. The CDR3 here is CASSQEWIVTGELFF. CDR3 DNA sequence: TGCGCCAGCAGCCAAGAATGGATAGTGACCGGGGAGCTGTTTTTT.

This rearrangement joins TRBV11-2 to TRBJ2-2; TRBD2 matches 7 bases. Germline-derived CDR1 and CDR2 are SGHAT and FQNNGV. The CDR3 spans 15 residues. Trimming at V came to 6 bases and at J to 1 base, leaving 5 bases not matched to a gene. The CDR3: CASSRLAVNTGELFF. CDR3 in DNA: TGTGCCAGCAGTAGGCTAGCGGTGAACACCGGGGAGCTGTTTTTT.

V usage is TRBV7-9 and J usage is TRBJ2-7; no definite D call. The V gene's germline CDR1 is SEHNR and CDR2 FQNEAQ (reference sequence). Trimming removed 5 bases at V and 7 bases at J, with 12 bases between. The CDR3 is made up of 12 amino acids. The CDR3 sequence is CASSPTEYEQYF. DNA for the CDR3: TGTGCCAGCAGCCCGACCGAATATGAGCAGTACTTC.

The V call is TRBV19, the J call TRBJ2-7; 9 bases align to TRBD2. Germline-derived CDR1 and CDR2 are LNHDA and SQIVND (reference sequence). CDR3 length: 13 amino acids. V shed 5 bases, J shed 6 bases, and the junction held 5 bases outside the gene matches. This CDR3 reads CASSGREGPEQYF. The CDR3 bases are TGTGCCAGTAGTGGGCGGGAGGGCCCCGAGCAGTACTTC. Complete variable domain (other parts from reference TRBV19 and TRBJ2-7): DGGITQSPKYLFRKEGQNVTLSCEQNLNHDAMYWYRQDPGQGLRLIYYSQIVNDFQKGDIAEGYSVSREKKESFPLTVTSAQKNPTAFYLCASSGREGPEQYFGPGTRLTVT.

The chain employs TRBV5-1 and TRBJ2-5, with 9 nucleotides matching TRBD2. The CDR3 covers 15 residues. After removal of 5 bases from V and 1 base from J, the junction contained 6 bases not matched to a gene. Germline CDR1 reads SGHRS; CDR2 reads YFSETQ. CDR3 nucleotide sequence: TGCGCCAGCAGAGCGGGAGGTGGGGGCCAAGAGACCCAGTACTTC. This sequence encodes CASRAGGGGQETQYF.

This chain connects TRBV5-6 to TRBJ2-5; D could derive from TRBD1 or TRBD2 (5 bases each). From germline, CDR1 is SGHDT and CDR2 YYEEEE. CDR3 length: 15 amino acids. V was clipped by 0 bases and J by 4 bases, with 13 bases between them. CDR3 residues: CASSLGGPGRETQYF. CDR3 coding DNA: TGTGCCAGCAGCTTGGGGGGACCGGGGAGAGAGACCCAGTACTTC.

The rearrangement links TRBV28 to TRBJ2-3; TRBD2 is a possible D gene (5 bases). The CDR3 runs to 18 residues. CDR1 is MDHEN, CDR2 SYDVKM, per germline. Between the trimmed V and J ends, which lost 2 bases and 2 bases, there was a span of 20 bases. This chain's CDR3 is CASSLRGTAAAYTDTQYF. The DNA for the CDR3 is TGTGCCAGCAGTTTAAGAGGTACGGCAGCGGCATACACAGATACGCAGTATTTT.

The CDR3 bases are TGTGCCAGCAGCAAAGGTAGCGGGAGACCTTACGAGCAGTACTTC. Translating it yields CASSKGSGRPYEQYF. The chain carries TRBV21-1 and TRBJ2-7; the listed D gene, TRBD2, was not tested against the DNA. TRBV21-1 represents a pseudogene. The CDR3 spans 15 residues.